This T cell receptor (beta chain) was captured by sequencing in a study of blood T cell repertoires in COVID-19. The J segment lost 11 bases and the V segment lost 7 bases, leaving 10 bases of the junction unmatched. In germline, CDR1 is MNHEY, CDR2 SVGAGI. CDR3 length equals 13 residues. Sequenced by immunoSEQ multiplex PCR; TCRdb stores in-frame clones only, minus some. The sample shows 200,000 to 300,000 clones, approximately 86% of them seen only once. The rearrangement uses TRBV6-5 and TRBJ1-1, with TRBD1 matching over 10 bases. This TCR derives from a woman aged 60-75 years with COVID-19, enrolled during active disease. The source material was peripheral blood. CDR3: CASTGQGFRRAFF. In DNA form, the CDR3 reads TGTGCCAGCACGGGACAGGGGTTTCGGCGGGCTTTCTTT.